This TCR beta chain was recovered during a study of blood T cell repertoires in COVID-19. For the study at large: Whether acute or convalescent, the COVID-19 samples came from the United States, Italy and Spain. PBMCs, B-cell-depleted T cells, or T cells provided the cDNA or gDNA that made up the material.

TCRdb's copy holds only in-frame clones and misses some; the assay was immunoSEQ multiplex PCR. The data show over 150,000 clones, roughly 84% seen once. Patients of the Seattle cohort, enrolled during active infection, were followed longitudinally. Germline values: CDR1 SNHLY, CDR2 FYNNEI. V shed 6 bases and J 4 bases; nucleotides not matched to a gene: 4. This CDR3 has 14 amino acids. The rearrangement links TRBV2 to TRBJ2-2; TRBD1 agrees at 8 bases. Sequencing input: peripheral blood. The source is a woman in her thirties or forties with COVID-19, enrolled during active disease. Here the CDR3 reads CASRDRVLTGELFF. CDR3 DNA sequence: TGTGCCAGCAGGGACAGGGTGCTCACCGGGGAGCTGTTTTTT.